This TCR beta chain was captured by sequencing in a study of cytomegalovirus exposure and HLA in healthy donors. For the study at large: HLA-typed donors contributed approximately 92 million unique TCRs, which were held in an early data release.

Healthy bone marrow donors supplied every sample. Study results and caveats: Analysis performed later showed TCR beta chains linked to HLA being more clonally expanded than equally common others. In a later analysis, TCR beta V- and J-gene trimming showed a link to a missense DCLRE1C variant.

The CDR3 length is 12 residues. Germline V lookup: CDR1 SGDLS, CDR2 YYNGEE. V was trimmed by 0 bases and J by 4 bases, leaving 4 bases between them. Of note for this clone: Its antigen is as yet unknown.

It was with 60 Vbeta and 13 Jbeta primers that the PCR ran. Here immunoSEQ multiplex PCR was the method, and the copy in TCRdb shows in-frame clones only, minus some. The top ten clones hold roughly 5.7% of a sample with 130,000 or so clones, around 80% of them seen once. The TCR was taken from a man aged 30 to 45 in good health and CMV-seronegative. Source material: PBMCs. The V and J genes are TRBV9 and TRBJ1-1; no clear D gene. For the CDR3, the DNA is TGTGCCAGCAGCGTAGGAGGCACTGAAGCTTTCTTT. Amino acid sequence: CASSVGGTEAFF.